The 19 T cell receptor beta chains in this list originate from one sample, sequenced in a study of blood T cell repertoires in COVID-19. The table came from immunoSEQ multiplex PCR; TCRdb's copy has only in-frame clones and leaves some out. The data hold roughly 100,000 clones, with roughly 90% observed a single time. The sample comprised peripheral blood. The source is a woman in her seventies with acute or convalescent COVID-19.

The genes are TRBV5-1 and TRBJ1-1, with D unresolved. V dropped 5 bases and J dropped 1 base, with 12 bases sitting between them. Germline assignment: CDR1 SGHRS and CDR2 YFSETQ. The CDR3 totals 14 residues. DNA of the CDR3: TGCGCCAGCAGATGGAGCCAACCGAACACTGAAGCTTTCTTT. Residues: CASRWSQPNTEAFF. The entire variable domain, with the rest obtained from reference TRBV5-1 and TRBJ1-1, is as follows: KAGVTQTPRYLIKTRGQQVTLSCSPISGHRSVSWYQQTPGQGLQFLFEYFSETQRNKGNFPGRFSGRQFSNSRSEMNVSTLELGDSALYLCASRWSQPNTEAFFGQGTRLTVV.

The V call is TRBV3-1 (or the pseudogene TRBV3-2), the J call TRBJ1-1, with 8 positions matching TRBD1. CDR3 length: 14 residues. Trimming removed 4 bases from V and 5 bases from J; junction bases left unmatched: 6. Germline V gene data show CDR1 as LGHDT and CDR2 as YNNKEL (reference sequence). In DNA, the CDR3 is TGTGCCAGCAGCCCCCTCGGGACAGGAACTGAAGCTTTCTTT. Its translation is CASSPLGTGTEAFF.

The chain recombines TRBV3-1 (or the pseudogene TRBV3-2) with TRBJ1-6; D gene ambiguous. V lost 1 base, J lost 9 bases, and 19 bases lay in between. CDR1 is LGHDT, CDR2 YNNKEL, per germline (reference sequence). The CDR3 is made up of 17 amino acids. In DNA, the CDR3 is TGTGCCAGCAGCCAAGGGATTGTAGGAGTGGGTGTTTCACCCCTCCACTTT. Its protein is CASSQGIVGVGVSPLHF.

The chain carries TRBV2 and TRBJ2-7; tentatively, D is TRBD1 (5 bases). Trimming left V 0 bases short and J 2 bases short, with 8 bases between. Germline assignment: CDR1 SNHLY and CDR2 FYNNEI. CDR3 length equals 14 residues. The CDR3 sequence: CASSEAQGPYEQYF. DNA of the CDR3: TGTGCCAGCAGTGAAGCCCAGGGCCCCTACGAGCAGTACTTC.

The V gene is TRBV7-9, the J gene TRBJ2-3; 16 bases align to TRBD2. The CDR3 consists of 17 residues. With 2 bases clipped from V and 6 bases from J, the junction kept 5 bases outside the gene matches. The germline V gene has CDR1 SEHNR and CDR2 FQNEAQ (reference sequence). DNA of the CDR3: TGTGCCAGCAGCTTACAGGGACTAGCGGGGGGGTTTGATACGCAGTATTTT. Residues: CASSLQGLAGGFDTQYF. The full variable domain, completed using reference TRBV7-9 and TRBJ2-3, is DTGVSQNPRHKITKRGQNVTFRCDPISEHNRLYWYRQTLGQGPEFLTYFQNEAQLEKSRLLSDRFSAERPKGSFSTLEIQRTEQGDSAMYLCASSLQGLAGGFDTQYFGPGTRLTVL.

V gene TRBV5-6 combines with J gene TRBJ2-5; D not certain. V was cut by 4 bases and J by 4 bases, with 5 bases left in between. CDR1 is SGHDT and CDR2 is YYEEEE in the germline V gene. The CDR3 runs to 11 residues. Here the CDR3 reads CASSRVETQYF. For the CDR3, the DNA is TGTGCCAGCAGCAGAGTAGAGACCCAGTACTTC. The whole variable domain, filled in from reference TRBV5-6 and TRBJ2-5, reads DAGVTQSPTHLIKTRGQQVTLRCSPKSGHDTVSWYQQALGQGPQFIFQYYEEEERQRGNFPDRFSGHQFPNYSSELNVNALLLGDSALYLCASSRVETQYFGPGTRLLVL.

The chain recombines TRBV27 with TRBJ2-7, with 9 bases aligning to TRBD2. Germline V gene lookup returns CDR1 MNHEY and CDR2 SMNVEV (reference sequence). V trimming: 3 bases; J trimming: 2 bases; junction bases outside the gene matches: 11. This CDR3 is built from 17 residues. The CDR3 loop is CASSLTPPLAGTYEQYF. The DNA for the CDR3 is TGTGCCAGCAGTTTGACACCCCCGCTAGCGGGGACCTACGAGCAGTACTTC.

In its sample, this clone was seen once. V usage is TRBV28 and J usage is TRBJ1-2; TRBD1 aligns across 7 bases. The CDR3 extends over 16 amino acids. Germline loops: CDR1 MDHEN, CDR2 SYDVKM. The V gene end was trimmed by 5 bases and the J gene end by 4 bases; junction bases not matched to a gene: 13. CDR3 DNA sequence: TGTGCCAGCAGTCCCGACCCGACAGGGTTCGGCTATGGCTACACCTTC. Its protein product is CASSPDPTGFGYGYTF.

The chain is built from TRBV6-1 and TRBJ2-5; 8 nucleotides agree with TRBD1. The junction had 6 bases not matched to a gene; V was cut back by 6 bases and J by 3 bases. Per the germline V gene, CDR1 is MNHNS and CDR2 is SASEGT. The CDR3 has 14 amino acids. The CDR3 bases are TGTGCCAGCAGCCCCGGGACAGGAAAAGAGACCCAGTACTTC. As protein: CASSPGTGKETQYF.

V is TRBV29-1 and J is TRBJ1-6, with 7 bases fitting TRBD1. Per germline, CDR1 SQVTM and CDR2 ANQGSEA. V dropped 5 bases and J dropped 9; count of bases not matched to a gene: 7. The CDR3 runs to 13 residues. The DNA for the CDR3 is TGCAGCGTTAGAGGGGGCGATTCTTCACCCCTCCACTTT. Encoded protein: CSVRGGDSSPLHF.

The V call is TRBV27, the J call TRBJ2-1; TRBD2 matches 13 bases. Unmatched junction bases numbered 11, after V lost 2 bases and J lost 7 bases. CDR1 and CDR2 from the germline V gene are MNHEY and SMNVEV (reference sequence). The CDR3 loop spans 18 amino acids. The CDR3 spells CASSLRGTSGGAGNEQFF. For the CDR3, the DNA is TGTGCCAGCAGTTTAAGGGGCACTAGCGGGGGGGCTGGAAATGAGCAGTTCTTC.

A word on this clone: This same CDR3 is encoded by further DNA sequences in the sample. The chain is built from TRBV20-1 and TRBJ2-3; possible D gene TRBD1, 5 bases. This CDR3 comprises 11 residues. V was clipped by 6 bases and J by 2 bases, with 6 bases between them. In germline, CDR1 is DFQATT, CDR2 SNEGSKA (reference sequence). The CDR3 region is CSAGLTDTQYF. CDR3 nucleotides: TGCAGTGCGGGGCTCACAGATACGCAGTATTTT.

The chain couples TRBV12-5 to TRBJ1-1; TRBD1 agrees at 9 bases. CDR3 length equals 16 residues. The V and J ends lost 0 bases and 6 bases, in that order; junction bases with no gene match: 8. In germline, CDR1 is LGHNT, CDR2 FRNRAP. The DNA for the CDR3 is TGTGCTAGTGGTTTGGTAGCGACAGGGGGAGCCGCTGAAGCTTTCTTT. It yields the protein CASGLVATGGAAEAFF.

This sequence joins TRBV14 and TRBJ2-2; 8 nucleotides match TRBD1. The germline gives CDR1 SGHDN, CDR2 FVKESK. Trimming removed 7 bases from V and 6 bases from J; junction bases left unmatched: 7. This CDR3 contains 14 residues. CDR3 sequence (DNA): TGTGCCAGCAAGGCCGGGACAGGTGCCGGGGAGCTGTTTTTT. It codes for CASKAGTGAGELFF.

The chain links TRBV10-3 to TRBJ2-1, with 7 bases fitting TRBD1. The CDR3 covers 14 residues. CDR1 ENHRY and CDR2 SYGVKD come from the germline V gene. Trimming removed 7 bases from V and 9 bases from J; junction bases left unmatched: 12. The chain's CDR3 is CAIKGQGDVSEQFF. DNA for the CDR3: TGTGCCATCAAGGGCCAGGGGGACGTTTCTGAGCAGTTCTTC.

The gene calls are TRBV4-2 and TRBJ2-2; D unresolved. Trimming took off 1 base at V and 6 bases at J, with 6 bases between the two ends. The CDR3 is 13 residues long. Germline V CDR1 and CDR2: LGHNA, YNFKEQ. The CDR3 DNA is TGTGCCAGCAGCCAAGTCGGTCCCGGGGAGCTGTTTTTT. Translation gives CASSQVGPGELFF.

This chain's CDR3 is CASSLVAQGDNSPLHF. DNA of the CDR3: TGTGCCAGCAGCTTAGTGGCACAGGGTGATAATTCACCCCTCCACTTT. V usage is TRBV7-2 and J usage is TRBJ1-6, with D possibly matching TRBD1 (6 bases). CDR1 and CDR2 (germline): SGHTA, FQGNSA. With 1 base removed from V and 5 bases from J, the gap between germline ends came to 12 bases. This CDR3 spans 16 amino acids.

The chain employs TRBV5-1 and TRBJ1-5; D may be TRBD1 (5 bases). This CDR3 comprises 14 residues. CDR1 SGHRS and CDR2 YFSETQ come from the germline V gene. Trimming cost V 1 base and J 7 bases, with 12 bases left between them. The CDR3 here is CASSLTQGGQPQHF. The CDR3 nucleotides read TGCGCCAGCAGCTTGACTCAGGGTGGACAGCCCCAGCATTTT. Full variable domain (outside the CDR3, taken from reference TRBV5-1 and TRBJ1-5): KAGVTQTPRYLIKTRGQQVTLSCSPISGHRSVSWYQQTPGQGLQFLFEYFSETQRNKGNFPGRFSGRQFSNSRSEMNVSTLELGDSALYLCASSLTQGGQPQHFGDGTRLSIL.

This chain connects TRBV6-5 to TRBJ1-5; 10 bases line up with TRBD1. V lost 1 base and J lost 3; bases outside the gene matches: 3. The CDR3 totals 16 residues. Per germline, CDR1 MNHEY and CDR2 SVGAGI. CDR3 amino acids: CASSYYGQGVNQPQHF. For the CDR3, the DNA is TGTGCCAGCAGTTACTACGGACAGGGGGTCAATCAGCCCCAGCATTTT.